This T cell receptor beta chain came from a study of T-cell reconstitution after alpha-beta-depleted transplantation in children. Study-level results: The main origin of T-cell counts and diversity one year after transplant was newly produced T cells. Approximately two months post-transplant, alpha-beta T cells reportedly originated from several hundred expanded graft clones. TCRbeta diversity was high at day 60 in some patients (a result of surviving recipient T cells and thymic progenitors).

Germline trimming cut 3 bases from V and 5 bases from J; bases unmatched to any gene: 6. This CDR3 contains 15 residues. In germline, CDR1 is WSHSY, CDR2 SAAADI. During its preparation, the TCRbeta library received unique molecular identifiers. TCRdb analysed the PCR reads with MiXCR anew, one entry per CDR3 protein. The sample shows about 590,000 distinct CDR3 sequences, over 10% of them seen only once. In the case of this clonotype: Its antigen is undetermined.

This clonotype originated in a male patient younger than 18 who had a stem cell transplant for acute myeloid leukemia, so the T cells may come from the graft donor. This chain connects TRBV10-2 to TRBJ2-3, with TRBD1 matching over 9 bases. The sample here was PBMCs, mostly from graft donor cells, taken 360 days after TCRalphabeta/CD19-depleted stem cell transplant. In DNA form, the CDR3 reads TGCGCCAGCAGTGACTCGGGACAGGGTAAAGATACGCAGTATTTT. Encoded protein: CASSDSGQGKDTQYF.